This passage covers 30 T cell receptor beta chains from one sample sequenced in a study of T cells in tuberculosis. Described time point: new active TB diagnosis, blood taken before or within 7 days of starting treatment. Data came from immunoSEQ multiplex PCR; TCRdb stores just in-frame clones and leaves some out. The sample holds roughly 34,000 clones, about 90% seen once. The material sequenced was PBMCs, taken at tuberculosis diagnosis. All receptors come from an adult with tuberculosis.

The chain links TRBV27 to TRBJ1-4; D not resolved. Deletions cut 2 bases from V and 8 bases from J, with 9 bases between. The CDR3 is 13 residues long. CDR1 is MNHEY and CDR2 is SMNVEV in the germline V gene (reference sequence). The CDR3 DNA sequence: TGTGCCAGCAGTTTAAGCGGGAGGGAAAAACTGTTTTTT. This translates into CASSLSGREKLFF.

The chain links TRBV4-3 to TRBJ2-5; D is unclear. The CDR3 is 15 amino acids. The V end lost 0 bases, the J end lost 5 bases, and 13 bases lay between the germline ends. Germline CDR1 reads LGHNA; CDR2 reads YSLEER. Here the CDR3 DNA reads TGCGCCAGCAGCCAAGATGGCGCCCCCAGGGAGACCCAGTACTTC. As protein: CASSQDGAPRETQYF.

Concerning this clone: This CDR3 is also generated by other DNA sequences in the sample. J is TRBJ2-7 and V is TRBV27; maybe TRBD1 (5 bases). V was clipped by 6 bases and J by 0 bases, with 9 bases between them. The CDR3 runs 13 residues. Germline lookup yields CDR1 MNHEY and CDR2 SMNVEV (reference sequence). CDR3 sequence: CASSPGISYEQYF. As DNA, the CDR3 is TGTGCCAGCAGCCCAGGGATCTCCTACGAGCAGTACTTC.

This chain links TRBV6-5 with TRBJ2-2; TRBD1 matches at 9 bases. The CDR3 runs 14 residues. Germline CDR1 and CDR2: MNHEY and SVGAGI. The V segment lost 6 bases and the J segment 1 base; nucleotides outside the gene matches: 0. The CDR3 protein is CASRGQGNTGELFF. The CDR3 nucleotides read TGTGCCAGCAGGGGACAGGGGAACACCGGGGAGCTGTTTTTT.

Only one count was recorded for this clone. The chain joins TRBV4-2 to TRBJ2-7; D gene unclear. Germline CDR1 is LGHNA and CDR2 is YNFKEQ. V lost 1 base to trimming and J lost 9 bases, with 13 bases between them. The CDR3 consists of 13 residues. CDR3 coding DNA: TGTGCCAGCAGCCAAGTAGGCGGCACCGGGCAGTACTTC. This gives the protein CASSQVGGTGQYF.

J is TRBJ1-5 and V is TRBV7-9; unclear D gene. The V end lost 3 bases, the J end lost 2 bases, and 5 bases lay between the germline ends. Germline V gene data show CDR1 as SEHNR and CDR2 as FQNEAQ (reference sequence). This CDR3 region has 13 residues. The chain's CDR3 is CASSFGGNQPQHF. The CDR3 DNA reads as TGTGCCAGCAGCTTTGGAGGCAATCAGCCCCAGCATTTT.

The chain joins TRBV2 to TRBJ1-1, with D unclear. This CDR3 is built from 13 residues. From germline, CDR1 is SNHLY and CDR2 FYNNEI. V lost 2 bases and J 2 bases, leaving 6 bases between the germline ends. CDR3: CASSELRNTEAFF. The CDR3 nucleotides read TGTGCCAGCAGTGAACTAAGAAACACTGAAGCTTTCTTT.

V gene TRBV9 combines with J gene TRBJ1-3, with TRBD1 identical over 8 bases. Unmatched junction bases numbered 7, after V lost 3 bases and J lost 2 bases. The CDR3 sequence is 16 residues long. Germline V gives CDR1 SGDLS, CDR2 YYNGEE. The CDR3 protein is CASSARTGKTGNTIYF. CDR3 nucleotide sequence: TGTGCCAGCAGCGCAAGGACAGGGAAGACTGGAAACACCATATATTTT.

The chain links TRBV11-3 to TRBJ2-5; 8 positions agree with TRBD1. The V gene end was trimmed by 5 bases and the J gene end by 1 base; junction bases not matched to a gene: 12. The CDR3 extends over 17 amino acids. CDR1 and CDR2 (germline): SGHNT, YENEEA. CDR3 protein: CASSARTGMGGQETQYF. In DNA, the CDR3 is TGTGCCAGCAGCGCAAGGACAGGGATGGGGGGCCAAGAGACCCAGTACTTC.

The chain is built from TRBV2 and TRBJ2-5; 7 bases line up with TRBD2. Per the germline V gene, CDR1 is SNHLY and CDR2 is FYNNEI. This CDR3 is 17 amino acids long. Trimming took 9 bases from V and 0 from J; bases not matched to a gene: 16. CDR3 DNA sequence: TGTGCCAGAGACGGTGGCCAAGGCGGGAGAGACCAAGAGACCCAGTACTTC. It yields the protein CARDGGQGGRDQETQYF.

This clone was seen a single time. CDR3 bases: TGTGCCATCAGTGAGTCGTCCGGGGGGAGGGGCTCCTACGAGCAGTACTTC. Amino acids: CAISESSGGRGSYEQYF. This chain connects TRBV10-3 to TRBJ2-7, with TRBD2 matching 7 bases. V lost 0 bases to trimming and J lost 0 bases; unmatched junction nucleotides: 8. The CDR3 length is 17 residues. Germline CDR1 and CDR2: ENHRY and SYGVKD.

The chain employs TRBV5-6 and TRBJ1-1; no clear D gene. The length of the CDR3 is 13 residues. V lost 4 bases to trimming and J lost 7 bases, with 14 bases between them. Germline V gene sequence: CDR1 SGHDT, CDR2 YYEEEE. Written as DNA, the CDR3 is TGTGCCAGCAGCCAACCACCGGCGGGTGAAGCTTTCTTT. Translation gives CASSQPPAGEAFF.

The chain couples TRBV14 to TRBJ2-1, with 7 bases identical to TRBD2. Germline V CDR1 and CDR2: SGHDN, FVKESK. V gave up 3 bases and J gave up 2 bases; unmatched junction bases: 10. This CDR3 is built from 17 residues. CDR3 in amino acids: CASSHETGGPTYNEQFF. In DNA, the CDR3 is TGTGCCAGCAGCCACGAGACGGGGGGACCAACCTACAATGAGCAGTTCTTC. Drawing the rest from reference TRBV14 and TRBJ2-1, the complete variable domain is EAGVTQFPSHSVIEKGQTVTLRCDPISGHDNLYWYRRVMGKEIKFLLHFVKESKQDESGMPNNRFLAERTGGTYSTLKVQPAELEDSGVYFCASSHETGGPTYNEQFFGPGTRLTVL.

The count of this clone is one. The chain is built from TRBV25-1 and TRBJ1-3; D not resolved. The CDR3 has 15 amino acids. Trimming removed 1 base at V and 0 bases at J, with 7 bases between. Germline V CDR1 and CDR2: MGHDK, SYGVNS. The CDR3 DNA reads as TGTGCCAGCAGTGAATTTCAGTCCTCTGGAAACACCATATATTTT. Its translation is CASSEFQSSGNTIYF.

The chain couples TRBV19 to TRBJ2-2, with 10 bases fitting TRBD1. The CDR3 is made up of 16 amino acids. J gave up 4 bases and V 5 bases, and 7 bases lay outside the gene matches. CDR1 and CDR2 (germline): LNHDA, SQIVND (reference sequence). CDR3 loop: CASSPPGQGFTGELFF. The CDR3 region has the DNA TGTGCCAGTAGTCCTCCGGGACAGGGGTTCACCGGGGAGCTGTTTTTT.

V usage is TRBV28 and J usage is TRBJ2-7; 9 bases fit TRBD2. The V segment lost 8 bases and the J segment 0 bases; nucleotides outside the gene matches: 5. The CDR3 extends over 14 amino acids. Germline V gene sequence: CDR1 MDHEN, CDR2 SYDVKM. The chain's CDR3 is CASVPSGTSYEQYF. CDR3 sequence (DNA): TGTGCCAGCGTACCTAGCGGGACCTCCTACGAGCAGTACTTC.

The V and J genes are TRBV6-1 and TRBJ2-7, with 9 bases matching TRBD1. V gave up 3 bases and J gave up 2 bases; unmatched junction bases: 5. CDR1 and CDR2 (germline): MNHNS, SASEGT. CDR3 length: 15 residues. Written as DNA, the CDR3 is TGTGCCAGCAGTGAGTTAGGACAGGGGCCCTACGAGCAGTACTTC. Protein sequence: CASSELGQGPYEQYF.

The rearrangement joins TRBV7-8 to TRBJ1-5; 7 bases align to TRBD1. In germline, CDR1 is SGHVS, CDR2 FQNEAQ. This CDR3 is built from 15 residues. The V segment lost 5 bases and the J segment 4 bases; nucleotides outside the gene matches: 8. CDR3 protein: CASSPRDRENQPQHF. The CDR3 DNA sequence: TGTGCCAGCAGCCCCCGGGACAGAGAAAATCAGCCCCAGCATTTT.

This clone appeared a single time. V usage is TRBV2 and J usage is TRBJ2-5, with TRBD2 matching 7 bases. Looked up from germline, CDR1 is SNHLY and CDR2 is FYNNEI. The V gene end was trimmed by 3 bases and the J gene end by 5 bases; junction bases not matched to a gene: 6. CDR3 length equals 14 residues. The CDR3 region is CASSDGRGRETQYF. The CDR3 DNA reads TGTGCCAGCAGTGATGGGAGGGGTCGGGAGACCCAGTACTTC.

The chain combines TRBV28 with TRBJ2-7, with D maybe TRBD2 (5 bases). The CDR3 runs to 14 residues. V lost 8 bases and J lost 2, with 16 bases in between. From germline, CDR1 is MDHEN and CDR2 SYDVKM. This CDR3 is CASEGPGDTYEQYF. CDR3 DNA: TGTGCCAGCGAGGGTCCCGGGGATACCTACGAGCAGTACTTC. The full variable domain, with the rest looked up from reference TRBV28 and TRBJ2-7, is DVKVTQSSRYLVKRTGEKVFLECVQDMDHENMFWYRQDPGLGLRLIYFSYDVKMKEKGDIPEGYSVSREKKERFSLILESASTNQTSMYLCASEGPGDTYEQYFGPGTRLTVT.

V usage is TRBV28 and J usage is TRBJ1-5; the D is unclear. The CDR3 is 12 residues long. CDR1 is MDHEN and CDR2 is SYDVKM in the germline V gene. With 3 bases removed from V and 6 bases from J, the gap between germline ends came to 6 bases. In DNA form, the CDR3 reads TGTGCCAGCAGTTTGGAGGTTCAGCCCCAGCATTTT. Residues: CASSLEVQPQHF.

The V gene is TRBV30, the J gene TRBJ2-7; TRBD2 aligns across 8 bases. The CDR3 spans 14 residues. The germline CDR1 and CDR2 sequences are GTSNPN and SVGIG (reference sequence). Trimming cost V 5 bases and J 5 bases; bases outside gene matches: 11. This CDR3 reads CAWADGGGSHEQYF. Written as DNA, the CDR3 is TGTGCCTGGGCGGACGGCGGGGGGTCTCACGAGCAGTACTTC.

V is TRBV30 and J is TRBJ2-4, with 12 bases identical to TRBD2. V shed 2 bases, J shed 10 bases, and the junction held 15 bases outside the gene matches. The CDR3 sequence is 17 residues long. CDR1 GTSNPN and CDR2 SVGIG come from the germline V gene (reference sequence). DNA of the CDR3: TGTGCCTGGAGTCCCTTACTAGCGGGAGGCCTCAAAGGGATTCAGTACTTC. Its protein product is CAWSPLLAGGLKGIQYF.

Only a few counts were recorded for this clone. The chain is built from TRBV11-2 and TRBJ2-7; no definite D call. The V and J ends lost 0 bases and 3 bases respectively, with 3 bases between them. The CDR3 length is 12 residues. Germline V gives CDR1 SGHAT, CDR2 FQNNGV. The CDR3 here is CASSLDRYEQYF. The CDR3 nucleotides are TGTGCCAGCAGCTTAGACCGCTACGAGCAGTACTTC.

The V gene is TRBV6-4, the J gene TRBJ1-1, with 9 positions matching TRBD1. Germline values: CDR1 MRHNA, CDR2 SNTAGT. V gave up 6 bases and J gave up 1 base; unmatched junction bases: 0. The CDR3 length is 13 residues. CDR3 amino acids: CASRQGANTEAFF. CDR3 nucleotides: TGTGCCAGCAGACAGGGGGCGAACACTGAAGCTTTCTTT.

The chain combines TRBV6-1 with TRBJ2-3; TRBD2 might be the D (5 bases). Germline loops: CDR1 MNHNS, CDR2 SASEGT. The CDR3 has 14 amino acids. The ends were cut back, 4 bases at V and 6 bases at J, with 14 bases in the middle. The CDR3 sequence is CASSVVRGEDTQYF. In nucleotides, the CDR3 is TGTGCCAGCAGTGTCGTCCGGGGAGAGGATACGCAGTATTTT.

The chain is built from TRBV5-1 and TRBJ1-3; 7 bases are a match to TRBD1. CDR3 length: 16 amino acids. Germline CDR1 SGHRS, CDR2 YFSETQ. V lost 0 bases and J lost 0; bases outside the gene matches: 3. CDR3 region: CASSLGDSRSGNTIYF. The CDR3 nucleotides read TGCGCCAGCAGCTTGGGGGACAGCCGCTCTGGAAACACCATATATTTT.

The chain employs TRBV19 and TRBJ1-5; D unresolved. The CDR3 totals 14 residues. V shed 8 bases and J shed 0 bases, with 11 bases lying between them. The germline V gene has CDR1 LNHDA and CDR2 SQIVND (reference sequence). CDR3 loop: CASRYPGSNQPQHF. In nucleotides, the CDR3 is TGTGCCAGTCGCTACCCCGGTAGCAATCAGCCCCAGCATTTT.

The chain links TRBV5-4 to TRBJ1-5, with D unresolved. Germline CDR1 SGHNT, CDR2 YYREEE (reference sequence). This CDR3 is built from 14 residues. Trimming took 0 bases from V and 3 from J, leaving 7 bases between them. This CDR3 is CASSLGGPNQPQHF. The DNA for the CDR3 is TGTGCCAGCAGCTTGGGCGGGCCCAATCAGCCCCAGCATTTT.

DNA for the CDR3: TGTGCCAGCAGCTTGAAGCTAGACCGTCTTGAGACCCAGTACTTC. This codes for CASSLKLDRLETQYF. The genes are TRBV5-4 and TRBJ2-5; no definite D call. Between the trimmed V and J ends, which lost 1 base and 5 bases, there was a span of 15 bases. Germline V lookup: CDR1 SGHNT, CDR2 YYREEE (reference sequence). The CDR3 is 15 amino acids. Together with reference TRBV5-4 and TRBJ2-5, the CDR3 gives the full variable domain: ETGVTQSPTHLIKTRGQQVTLRCSSQSGHNTVSWYQQALGQGPQFIFQYYREEENGRGNFPPRFSGLQFPNYSSELNVNALELDDSALYLCASSLKLDRLETQYFGPGTRLLVL.